This T cell receptor beta chain is drawn from a study of CD8+ T cells in alopecia areata. Points on this clone: The antigen remains unidentified.

The investigators collected lesional scalp punch biopsies and peripheral blood from alopecia areata patients. cDNA prepared by RNA extraction and subsequent reverse transcription served as the template for sequencing. Using immunoSEQ multiplex PCR, the repertoire was profiled, and TCRdb retains in-frame clones only, with some absent. The profile shows some 180,000 clones, roughly 60% of them singletons. Points from the study as a whole: Normal scalp showed lower clonality than lesional scalp, especially alopecia totalis/universalis.

The clonotype originates from a human donor with alopecia areata. The input for sequencing was CD4+ T cells sorted from blood, taken at week 0.

CDR3 DNA: TGTGCCAGCAGCGTAGCCTCCGTGGGAGAAAAACTGTTTTTT. Protein product: CASSVASVGEKLFF. J is TRBJ1-4 and V is TRBV9; D is undetermined. Germline V lookup: CDR1 SGDLS, CDR2 YYNGEE. This CDR3 contains 14 residues. V dropped 0 bases and J dropped 8 bases, with 11 bases sitting between them.